This TCR beta chain was captured in a study of shared clonotypes between healthy human individuals (dated by TCRdb to the early 2020s). Regarding the research as a whole: Three men and two women, aged 18 to 49 years, made up the cohort. For each donor, CD4 naive and CD4 memory were each given three plates, CD8 naive was given two plates, and CD8 memory was given one plate. Per donor, leukapheresis produced somewhere between about 0.8 and 9.5 billion PBMCs. To estimate repertoire size and how much clonotypes are shared between individuals, the study performed deep sequencing of blood TCR repertoires from about five healthy adults. To increase sequencing depth and limit assay-specific biases, TCR repertoire library preparation and sequencing were carried out by different laboratories using diverse techniques.

On this clone: No antigen is known for it. Base-call qualities are not available, and no considerably larger clone is one nucleotide away.

V is pruned by 5 bases and J by 6 bases, leaving 9 bases of the junction without a gene match. CDR1 and CDR2 (MNHNS, SASEGT) derive from the germline V gene. Including cysteine and phenylalanine, the CDR3 has 14 amino acids. Just CDR3 DNA is preserved here, 42 bases in frame from base 1. Healthy HIV-negative adults with no recently reported acute infections or vaccinations were included as donors. Only Caucasian adults living in Nashville, Tennessee, USA were represented among the donors. CD4+ T cells were enriched through magnetic negative selection, after which naive cells were positively selected on CD45RA and the remaining negative fraction served as the memory subset. After blood collection by leukapheresis, PBMCs were isolated using Ficoll-Histopaque density gradient centrifugation and then cryopreserved in the vapor phase of liquid nitrogen. Purity and quantity of every magnetically sorted T cell population were checked by analytical flow cytometry. Each sorted fraction had its genomic DNA isolated and then quantified by UV absorbance on a Nanodrop 2000c.

TCR CDR3 regions were amplified from genomic DNA by multiplex PCR using the deep immunoSEQ assay. Genomic DNA extracted from each cell subset was distributed evenly over all wells of several immunoSEQ 96-well plates, and each plate served as one replicate. For sorted subsets, each replicate PCR was loaded with approximately 190 ng genomic DNA, equivalent to approximately 27,000 T cell genomes. Purified libraries were measured with a Qubit 3.0 fluorometer, size-checked on a Bioanalyzer 2100, and measured again with the KAPA Library Quantification kit. A separate single-read 150-cycle Illumina NextSeq 550 flow cell was used to sequence each immunoSEQ 96-well plate. Per the source publication's procedure: The immunoSEQ output contained only junctional sequences without quality scores, so filtering could not match that applied to full-length reads. Sequences were annotated with PyIR, a Python wrapper for IgBLAST v1.9, using IMGT germline references to assign V/J genes and CDR3. Any read was removed if the V/J assignment was weak (E-value above 1e-6), the CDR3 was missing, or the read contained stop codons, out-of-frame junctions, or ambiguous translated residues. V3J clonotypes were defined as sequences sharing the same inferred V gene, J gene, and CDR3 amino acid sequence. Percentage overlap between repertoires was calculated by dividing the number of shared unique clonotypes by the size of the smaller repertoire. RTK rarefaction, the Chao1 estimator, and Recon v2.1 estimates of unobserved clonotypes were used to assess repertoire richness. OLGA was used to compute generation probabilities for all TCRbeta clonotypes that the gDNA method yielded from a handful of donors. Here the immuneACCESS table is served through TCRdb, limited to in-frame sequences with V and J called. Missing clones are a known gap in these copies; in checked studies unresolved V genes cover under half, and the rest lacks a known reason. V, J and clone size derive from that table, while D and trimming were established from the DNA sequence. In all, the sample holds about 2,500,000 clones, and approximately 92% of those were seen once. The top ten constitute over 0.12% of the sample.

On the study overall, not on this receptor specifically: Sampling was limited to blood, and TCR repertoires in tissue likely differ from TCR repertoires in blood. Estimated clonotype richness was generally larger for naive than for memory subsets. Sharing across a few donors was observed for around 5% of naive CD4, over 3% of naive CD8, 2% to 2.5% of memory CD4, and around 0.4% of memory CD8 clonotypes. Rarefaction of sorted-subset datasets indicated incomplete sequencing despite the large sequencing depth. Pairwise subsampling led to the expectation that sequencing depth would affect the degree of clonotype sharing among donors. Because the study included a small number of donors, the genetic and exposure-history diversity represented was limited. Clonotypes shared by all four sorted-subset donors showed higher generation probabilities than non-shared clonotypes.

The sequenced material came from naive CD4+ T cells sorted from blood. This specimen's cell subset or site label, interpreted: CD45RA+ positively selected. The chain couples TRBV6-1 to TRBJ1-2; 7 junctional bases match TRBD1. This sequence originates from a man aged 18 to 29 in good health. The CDR3 region reads CASSRTGTAHGYTF. Read as DNA, the sequence is TGTGCCAGCAGTCGGACCGGGACAGCACATGGCTACACCTTC.